This T cell receptor beta chain was retrieved from a study of T-cell reconstitution after alpha-beta-depleted transplantation in children. Unique molecular identifiers were used to barcode this TCRbeta library. TCRdb called the PCR reads again in MiXCR, with one record for every CDR3 protein. The table lists some 840,000 distinct CDR3 sequences, 15% to 20% of them singletons. The CDR3 is 13 amino acids. CDR1 is DFQATT, CDR2 SNEGSKA, per germline (reference sequence). V trimming: 7 bases; J trimming: 1 base; junction bases outside the gene matches: 5. Study findings and constraints: Some patients owed their high day-60 TCRbeta diversity to surviving recipient T cells and thymic progenitors. Expanded graft clones, several hundred of them, were reportedly the source of alpha-beta T cells about two months after transplant. Newly produced T cells mostly provided counts and TCRbeta diversity after one year, as hyperexpanded clones declined.

The sample holds a few counts of this clonotype. Its antigen remains unknown. Material: PBMCs, mostly from graft donor cells, obtained 360 days after TCRalphabeta/CD19-depleted stem cell transplant. J is TRBJ2-5 and V is TRBV20-1, with TRBD2 matching over 8 bases. The TCR sequence derives from a male patient younger than 18 who had a stem cell transplant for acute lymphoblastic leukemia, so the T cells may come from the graft donor. CDR3 sequence reads: CSEVAGFQETQYF. CDR3 sequence (DNA): TGCAGTGAGGTAGCGGGATTCCAAGAGACCCAGTACTTC.